The 23 T cell receptor beta chains below were found in one sample sequenced in a study of Ad26.COV2.S vaccination and SARS-CoV-2 variants. Sequencing was performed with immunoSEQ multiplex PCR; in TCRdb, only in-frame clones are kept and a portion is missing. The table has more than 150,000 clones, approximately 88% seen once. The source material was peripheral blood, sampled after recovery from COVID-19. The origin of the receptors is a human donor who had recovered from COVID-19.

This clone was counted once. The gene calls are TRBV19 and TRBJ2-1; D gene unclear. Germline CDR1 LNHDA, CDR2 SQIVND (reference sequence). This CDR3 has 13 amino acids. Deletions cut 3 bases from V and 8 bases from J, with 11 bases between. The CDR3 region is CASSIQVWYEQFF. CDR3 nucleotides: TGTGCCAGTAGTATCCAGGTGTGGTATGAGCAGTTCTTC. Drawing the rest from reference TRBV19 and TRBJ2-1, the complete variable domain is DGGITQSPKYLFRKEGQNVTLSCEQNLNHDAMYWYRQDPGQGLRLIYYSQIVNDFQKGDIAEGYSVSREKKESFPLTVTSAQKNPTAFYLCASSIQVWYEQFFGPGTRLTVL.

This clone has just one count. This chain uses TRBV19 with TRBJ1-1; TRBD1 might be the D (6 bases). CDR1 and CDR2 (germline): LNHDA, SQIVND (reference sequence). The CDR3 loop spans 17 amino acids. The V end lost 6 bases, the J end lost 1 base, and 21 bases lay between the germline ends. DNA of the CDR3: TGTGCCAGTAGCAATATTCTTCGGACAGTTGGGAACACTGAAGCTTTCTTT. Its translation is CASSNILRTVGNTEAFF. Using reference TRBV19 and TRBJ1-1 for the parts outside the CDR3, the full variable domain is DGGITQSPKYLFRKEGQNVTLSCEQNLNHDAMYWYRQDPGQGLRLIYYSQIVNDFQKGDIAEGYSVSREKKESFPLTVTSAQKNPTAFYLCASSNILRTVGNTEAFFGQGTRLTVV.

V usage is TRBV5-1 and J usage is TRBJ2-3, with D perhaps matching TRBD2 (6 bases). With 4 bases removed from V and 1 base from J, the gap between germline ends came to 16 bases. This CDR3 spans 16 amino acids. Germline V lookup: CDR1 SGHRS, CDR2 YFSETQ. The CDR3 DNA is TGCGCCAGCAGCCCCGGGGGAGATATGGGCACAGATACGCAGTATTTT. It encodes CASSPGGDMGTDTQYF.

This clone was counted once. The chain has TRBV27 and TRBJ2-7; TRBD2 aligns across 12 bases. The CDR3 totals 15 residues. Trimming removed 2 bases from V and 3 bases from J; junction bases left unmatched: 2. Germline assignment: CDR1 MNHEY and CDR2 SMNVEV (reference sequence). In DNA, the CDR3 is TGTGCCAGCAGTTTAGGACTAGCGGGGCGCTACGAGCAGTACTTC. Translating it yields CASSLGLAGRYEQYF.

The sample holds a few counts of this clone. V and J are TRBV15 and TRBJ1-5; D uncertain. Germline assignment: CDR1 LNHNV and CDR2 YYDKDF (reference sequence). V lost 5 bases, J lost 5 bases, and 16 bases lay in between. This CDR3 region has 15 residues. The CDR3 loop is CATSLRQEGYQPQHF. The CDR3 DNA is TGTGCCACCAGCCTACGACAAGAAGGTTATCAGCCCCAGCATTTT.

A few counts support this clone. This rearrangement joins TRBV28 to TRBJ1-6, with D unclear. Germline V CDR1 and CDR2: MDHEN, SYDVKM. Trimming cost V 8 bases and J 9 bases, with 14 bases left between them. This CDR3 has 13 amino acids. CDR3 protein: CASARAGGSPLHF. CDR3 coding DNA: TGTGCCAGCGCGCGGGCGGGTGGTTCACCCCTCCACTTT.

The chain has TRBV10-3 and TRBJ1-3; D not certain. CDR1 is ENHRY, CDR2 SYGVKD, per germline. CDR3 length: 14 amino acids. The V end was cut by 4 bases, the J end by 4 bases, with 11 bases between. Written as DNA, the CDR3 is TGTGCCATCAGTGTGGGTCAGCGCGGAAACACCATATATTTT. This gives the protein CAISVGQRGNTIYF.

This chain connects TRBV20-1 to TRBJ1-1; D perhaps matches TRBD1 (6 bases). The CDR3 is 11 amino acids. Deletions cut 7 bases from V and 6 bases from J, with 12 bases between. Germline assignment: CDR1 DFQATT and CDR2 SNEGSKA (reference sequence). CDR3 residues: CSVLDRPEAFF. In DNA form, the CDR3 reads TGCAGTGTTCTCGACAGGCCTGAAGCTTTCTTT.

The chain employs TRBV2 and TRBJ2-3; D possibly uses TRBD1 or TRBD2 (5 bases each). Trimming pared 10 bases from V and 1 base from J, leaving 18 bases between. CDR1 is SNHLY, CDR2 FYNNEI, per germline. The CDR3 is 15 amino acids. The CDR3 is CAISFRDRRTDTQYF. CDR3 nucleotides: TGTGCCATCTCTTTCCGGGACCGACGCACAGATACGCAGTATTTT.

The chain has TRBV18 and TRBJ1-4; the D is unclear. V lost 2 bases and J lost 14, with 9 bases in between. CDR3 length: 11 residues. Germline CDR1 reads KGHSH; CDR2 reads LQKENI. The CDR3 loop reads CASSPARDLFF. DNA for the CDR3: TGTGCCAGCTCACCAGCCCGTGATCTGTTTTTT.

As concerns this clone: This same CDR3 is encoded by further DNA sequences in the sample. This chain joins TRBV14 and TRBJ2-7; D is undetermined. V was pared by 3 bases and J by 2 bases, with 5 bases between. The CDR3 is made up of 12 amino acids. The germline gives CDR1 SGHDN, CDR2 FVKESK. CDR3 bases: TGTGCCAGCAGCCAGGTGCCCTACGAGCAGTACTTC. This codes for CASSQVPYEQYF.

This sequence joins TRBV5-1 and TRBJ2-3; 7 bases fit TRBD1. The CDR3 totals 14 residues. Germline V lookup: CDR1 SGHRS, CDR2 YFSETQ. The V segment lost 3 bases and the J segment 4 bases; nucleotides outside the gene matches: 5. The CDR3 reads CASSSFDRADTQYF. In DNA, the CDR3 is TGCGCCAGCAGCTCCTTCGACAGGGCAGATACGCAGTATTTT.

V usage is TRBV3-1 (or the pseudogene TRBV3-2) and J usage is TRBJ1-6; D uncertain. Trimming took off 0 bases at V and 4 bases at J, with 10 bases between the two ends. CDR3 length: 16 amino acids. In germline, CDR1 is LGHDT, CDR2 YNNKEL (reference sequence). CDR3 sequence reads: CASSQESRRYNSPLHF. The CDR3 DNA sequence: TGTGCCAGCAGCCAAGAGTCACGGAGGTATAATTCACCCCTCCACTTT.

CDR3 sequence reads: CASRGRRDSYEQYF. For the CDR3, the DNA is TGTGCCAGCAGGGGGAGGCGCGACTCCTACGAGCAGTACTTC. The chain recombines TRBV6-5 with TRBJ2-7; weak D call: TRBD2 (6 bases). Germline values: CDR1 MNHEY, CDR2 SVGAGI. The CDR3 is 14 amino acids. The V gene lost 6 bases and the J gene lost 0 bases, with 12 bases spanning the gap.

The CDR3 sequence is CASSLAAENTEAFF. In nucleotides, the CDR3 is TGCGCCAGCAGCTTGGCCGCGGAGAACACTGAAGCTTTCTTT. The chain uses TRBV5-1 and TRBJ1-1, with D hard to call. The CDR3 spans 14 residues. Germline V lookup: CDR1 SGHRS, CDR2 YFSETQ. V was cut by 0 bases and J by 1 base, with 7 bases left in between.

The V and J genes are TRBV28 and TRBJ2-1; D unresolved. Trimming stripped 2 bases from V and 2 bases from J, with 16 bases between. Germline V lookup: CDR1 MDHEN, CDR2 SYDVKM. The CDR3 sequence is 17 residues long. CDR3 in amino acids: CASSLRPAGAAYNEQFF. As DNA, the CDR3 is TGTGCCAGCAGTTTAAGACCGGCAGGCGCAGCCTACAATGAGCAGTTCTTC.

The chain recombines TRBV19 with TRBJ2-1, with D unresolved. V lost 5 bases to trimming and J lost 2 bases, with 7 bases between them. Germline CDR1 is LNHDA and CDR2 is SQIVND (reference sequence). The CDR3 spans 13 residues. The CDR3 region has the DNA TGTGCCAGTAGTCGACTTGCCTACAATGAGCAGTTCTTC. Protein sequence: CASSRLAYNEQFF. Complete variable domain (other parts from reference TRBV19 and TRBJ2-1): DGGITQSPKYLFRKEGQNVTLSCEQNLNHDAMYWYRQDPGQGLRLIYYSQIVNDFQKGDIAEGYSVSREKKESFPLTVTSAQKNPTAFYLCASSRLAYNEQFFGPGTRLTVL.

This clone was counted a single time. The chain combines TRBV28 with TRBJ1-1; maybe TRBD1 (6 bases). The CDR3 length is 14 residues. The germline V and J ends were trimmed by 7 bases and 4 bases, with 16 bases remaining between them. CDR1 and CDR2 (germline): MDHEN, SYDVKM. The DNA of the CDR3 is TGTGCCAGCACCTCGGGGGGCGGCGGCACTGAAGCTTTCTTT. This sequence encodes CASTSGGGGTEAFF.

The V gene is TRBV2, the J gene TRBJ2-1; TRBD2 agrees at 11 bases. Trimming at V came to 3 bases and at J to 2 bases, leaving 3 bases not matched to a gene. There are 16 residues in the CDR3. Germline loops: CDR1 SNHLY, CDR2 FYNNEI. CDR3 in amino acids: CASSEGLAVPYNEQFF. As DNA, the CDR3 is TGTGCCAGCAGTGAGGGACTAGCGGTACCCTACAATGAGCAGTTCTTC.

The V and J genes are TRBV9 and TRBJ1-1, with D maybe TRBD1 (5 bases). CDR1 and CDR2 (germline): SGDLS, YYNGEE. V was cut by 0 bases and J by 0 bases, with 6 bases left in between. This CDR3 has 14 amino acids. The CDR3 sequence is CASSVVGVNTEAFF. In nucleotides, the CDR3 is TGTGCCAGCAGCGTAGTAGGGGTGAACACTGAAGCTTTCTTT.

Written as DNA, the CDR3 is TGTGCCAGCAGCTCCCAGGGAAGAGAGACCCAGTACTTC. It encodes CASSSQGRETQYF. The chain couples TRBV7-3 to TRBJ2-5; tentatively, D is TRBD1 (5 bases). Germline-derived CDR1 and CDR2 are SGHTA and FQGTGA. The CDR3 has 13 amino acids. V lost 4 bases, J lost 4 bases, and 10 bases lay in between.

This clone showed up just once. The chain couples TRBV4-1 to TRBJ2-6, with D possibly TRBD2 on 7 matching bases. Germline CDR1 and CDR2: MGHRA and YSYEKL. The ends were cut back, 6 bases at V and 0 bases at J, with 15 bases in the middle. The CDR3 has 17 residues. The DNA for the CDR3 is TGCGCCAGCAGGGGGGCGGGGGAGTCCTCTGGGGCCAACGTCCTGACTTTC. This gives the protein CASRGAGESSGANVLTF.

This chain connects TRBV4-1 to TRBJ2-2; D is possibly TRBD1 (5 bases). The germline gives CDR1 MGHRA, CDR2 YSYEKL. The CDR3 runs to 16 residues. V was pared by 4 bases and J by 1 base, with 13 bases between. The DNA for the CDR3 is TGCGCCAGCAGCCTCCAGGGCGGACGGAACACCGGGGAGCTGTTTTTT. Amino acids: CASSLQGGRNTGELFF.